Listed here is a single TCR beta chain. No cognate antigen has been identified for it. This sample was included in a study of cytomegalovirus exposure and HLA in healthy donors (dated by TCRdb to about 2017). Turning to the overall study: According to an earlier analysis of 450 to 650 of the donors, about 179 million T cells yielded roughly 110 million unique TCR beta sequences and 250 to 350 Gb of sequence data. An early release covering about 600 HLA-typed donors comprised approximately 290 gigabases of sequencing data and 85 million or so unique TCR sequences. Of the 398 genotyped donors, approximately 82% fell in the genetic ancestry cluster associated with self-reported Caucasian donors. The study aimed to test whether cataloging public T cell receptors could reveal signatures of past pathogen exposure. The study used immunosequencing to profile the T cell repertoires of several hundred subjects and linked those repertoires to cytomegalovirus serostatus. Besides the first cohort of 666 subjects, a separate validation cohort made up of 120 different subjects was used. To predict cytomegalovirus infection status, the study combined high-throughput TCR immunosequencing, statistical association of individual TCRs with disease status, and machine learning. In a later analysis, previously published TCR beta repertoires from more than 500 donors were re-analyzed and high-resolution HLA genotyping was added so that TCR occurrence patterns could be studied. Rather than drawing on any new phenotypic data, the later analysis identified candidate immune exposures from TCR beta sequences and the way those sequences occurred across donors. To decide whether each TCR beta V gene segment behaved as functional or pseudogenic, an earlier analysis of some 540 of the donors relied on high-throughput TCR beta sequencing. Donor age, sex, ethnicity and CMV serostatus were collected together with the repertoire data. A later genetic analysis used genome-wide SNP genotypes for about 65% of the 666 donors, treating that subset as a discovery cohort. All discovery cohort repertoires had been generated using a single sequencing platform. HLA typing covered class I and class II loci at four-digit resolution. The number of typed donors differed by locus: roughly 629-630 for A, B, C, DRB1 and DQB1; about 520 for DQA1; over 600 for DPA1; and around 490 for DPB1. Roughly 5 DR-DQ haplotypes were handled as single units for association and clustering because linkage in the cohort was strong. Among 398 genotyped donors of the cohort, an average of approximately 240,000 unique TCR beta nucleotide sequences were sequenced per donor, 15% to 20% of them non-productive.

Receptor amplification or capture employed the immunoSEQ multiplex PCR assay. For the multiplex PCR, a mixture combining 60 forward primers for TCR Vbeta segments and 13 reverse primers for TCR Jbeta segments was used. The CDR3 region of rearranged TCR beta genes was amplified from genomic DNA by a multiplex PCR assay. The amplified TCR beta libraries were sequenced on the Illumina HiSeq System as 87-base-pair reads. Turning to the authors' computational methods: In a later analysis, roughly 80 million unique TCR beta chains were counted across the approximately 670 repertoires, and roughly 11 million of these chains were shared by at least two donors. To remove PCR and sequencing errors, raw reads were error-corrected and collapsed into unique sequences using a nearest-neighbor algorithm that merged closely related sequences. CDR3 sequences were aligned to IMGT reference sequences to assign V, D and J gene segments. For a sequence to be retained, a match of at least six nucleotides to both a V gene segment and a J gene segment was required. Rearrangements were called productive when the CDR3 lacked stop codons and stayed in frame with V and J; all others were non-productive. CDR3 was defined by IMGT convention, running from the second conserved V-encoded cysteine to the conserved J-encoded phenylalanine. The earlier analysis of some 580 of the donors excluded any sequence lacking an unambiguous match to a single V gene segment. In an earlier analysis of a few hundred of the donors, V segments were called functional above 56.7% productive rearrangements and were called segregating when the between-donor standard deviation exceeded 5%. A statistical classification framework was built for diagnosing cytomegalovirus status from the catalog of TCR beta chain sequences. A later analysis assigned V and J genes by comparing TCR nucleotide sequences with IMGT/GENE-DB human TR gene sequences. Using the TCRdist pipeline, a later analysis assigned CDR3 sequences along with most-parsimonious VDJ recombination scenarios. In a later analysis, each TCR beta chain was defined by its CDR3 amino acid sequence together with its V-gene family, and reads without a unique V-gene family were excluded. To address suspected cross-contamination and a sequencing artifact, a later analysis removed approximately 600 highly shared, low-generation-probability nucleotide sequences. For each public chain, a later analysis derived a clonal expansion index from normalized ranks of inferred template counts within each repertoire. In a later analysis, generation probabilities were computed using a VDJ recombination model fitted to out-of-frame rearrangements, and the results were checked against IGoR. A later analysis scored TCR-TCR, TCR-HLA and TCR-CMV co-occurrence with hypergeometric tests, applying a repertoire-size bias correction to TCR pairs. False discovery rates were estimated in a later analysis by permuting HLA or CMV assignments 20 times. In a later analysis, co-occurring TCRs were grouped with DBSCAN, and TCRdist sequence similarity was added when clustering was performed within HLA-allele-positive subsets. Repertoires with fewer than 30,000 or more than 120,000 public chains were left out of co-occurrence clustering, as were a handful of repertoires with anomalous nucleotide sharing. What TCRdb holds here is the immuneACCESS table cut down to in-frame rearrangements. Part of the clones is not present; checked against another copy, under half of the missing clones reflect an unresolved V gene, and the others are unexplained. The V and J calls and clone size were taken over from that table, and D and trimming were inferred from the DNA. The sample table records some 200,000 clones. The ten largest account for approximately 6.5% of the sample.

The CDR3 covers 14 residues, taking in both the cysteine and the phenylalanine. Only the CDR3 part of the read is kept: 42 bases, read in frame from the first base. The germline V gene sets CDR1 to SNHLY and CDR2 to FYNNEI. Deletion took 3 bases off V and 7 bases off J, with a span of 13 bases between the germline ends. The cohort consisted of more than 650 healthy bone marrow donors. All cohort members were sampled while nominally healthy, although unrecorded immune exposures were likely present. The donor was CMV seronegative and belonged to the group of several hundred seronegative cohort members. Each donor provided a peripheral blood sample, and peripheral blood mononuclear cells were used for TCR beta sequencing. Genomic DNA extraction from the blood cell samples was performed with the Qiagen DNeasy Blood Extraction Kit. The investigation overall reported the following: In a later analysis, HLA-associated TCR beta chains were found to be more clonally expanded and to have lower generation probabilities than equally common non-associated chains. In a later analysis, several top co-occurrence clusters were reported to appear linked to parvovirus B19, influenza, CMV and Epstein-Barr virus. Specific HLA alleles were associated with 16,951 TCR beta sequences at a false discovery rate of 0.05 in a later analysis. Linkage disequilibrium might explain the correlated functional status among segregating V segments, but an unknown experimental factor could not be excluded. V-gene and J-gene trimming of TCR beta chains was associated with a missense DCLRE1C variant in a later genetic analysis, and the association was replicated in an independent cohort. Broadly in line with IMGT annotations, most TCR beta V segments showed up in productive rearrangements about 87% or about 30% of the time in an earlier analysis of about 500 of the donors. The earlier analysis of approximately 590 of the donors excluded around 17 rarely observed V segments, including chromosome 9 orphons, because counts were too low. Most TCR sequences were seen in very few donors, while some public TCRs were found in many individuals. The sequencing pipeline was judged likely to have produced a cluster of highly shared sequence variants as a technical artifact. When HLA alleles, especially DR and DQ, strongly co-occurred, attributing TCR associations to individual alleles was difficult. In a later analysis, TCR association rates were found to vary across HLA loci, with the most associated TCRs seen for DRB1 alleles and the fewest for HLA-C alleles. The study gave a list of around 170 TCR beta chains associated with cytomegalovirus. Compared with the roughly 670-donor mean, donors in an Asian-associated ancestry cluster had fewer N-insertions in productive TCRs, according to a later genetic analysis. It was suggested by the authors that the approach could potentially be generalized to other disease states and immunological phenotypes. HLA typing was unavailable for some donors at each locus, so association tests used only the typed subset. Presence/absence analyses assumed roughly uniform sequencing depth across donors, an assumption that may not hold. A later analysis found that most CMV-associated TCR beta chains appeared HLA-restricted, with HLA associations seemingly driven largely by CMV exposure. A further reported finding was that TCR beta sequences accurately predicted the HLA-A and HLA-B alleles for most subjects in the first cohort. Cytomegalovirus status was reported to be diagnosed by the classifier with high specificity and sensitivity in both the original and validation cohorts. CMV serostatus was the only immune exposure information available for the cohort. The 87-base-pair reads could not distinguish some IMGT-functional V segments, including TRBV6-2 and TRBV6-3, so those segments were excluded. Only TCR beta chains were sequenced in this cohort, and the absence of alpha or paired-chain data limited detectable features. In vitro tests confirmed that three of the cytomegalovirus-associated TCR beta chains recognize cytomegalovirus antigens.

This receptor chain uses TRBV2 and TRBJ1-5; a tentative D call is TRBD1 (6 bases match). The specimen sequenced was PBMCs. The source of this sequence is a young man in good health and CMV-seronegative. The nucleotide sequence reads TGTGCCAGCAGTGACCCCAGGGGTAAGCAGCCCCAGCATTTT. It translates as CASSDPRGKQPQHF.